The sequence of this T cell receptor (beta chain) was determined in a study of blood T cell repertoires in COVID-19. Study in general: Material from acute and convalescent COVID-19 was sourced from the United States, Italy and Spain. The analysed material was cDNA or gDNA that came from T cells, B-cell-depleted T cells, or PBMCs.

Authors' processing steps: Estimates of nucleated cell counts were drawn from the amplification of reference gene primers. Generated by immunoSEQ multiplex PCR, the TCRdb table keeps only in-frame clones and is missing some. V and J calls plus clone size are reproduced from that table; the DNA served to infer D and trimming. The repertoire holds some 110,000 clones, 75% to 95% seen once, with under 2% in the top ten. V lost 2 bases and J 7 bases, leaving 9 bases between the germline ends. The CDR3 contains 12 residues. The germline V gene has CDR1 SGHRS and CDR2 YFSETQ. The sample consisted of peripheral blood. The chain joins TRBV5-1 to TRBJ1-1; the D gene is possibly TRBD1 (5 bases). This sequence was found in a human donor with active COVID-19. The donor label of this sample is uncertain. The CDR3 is CASSFRVGEAFF. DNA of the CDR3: TGCGCCAGCAGCTTCAGGGTGGGTGAAGCTTTCTTT. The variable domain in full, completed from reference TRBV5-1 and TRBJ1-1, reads KAGVTQTPRYLIKTRGQQVTLSCSPISGHRSVSWYQQTPGQGLQFLFEYFSETQRNKGNFPGRFSGRQFSNSRSEMNVSTLELGDSALYLCASSFRVGEAFFGQGTRLTVV.